The 29 T cell receptor beta chains reported below all come from one sample, sequenced in a study of cytomegalovirus exposure and HLA in healthy donors. Primers included in the PCR were 60 Vbeta and 13 Jbeta primers. Some clones are missing from TCRdb's copy, which holds only in-frame ones; the method was immunoSEQ multiplex PCR. The table has around 100,000 clones, 74% seen once; the top ten hold 2.6%. Sequenced: PBMCs. The receptors shown here come from a man aged 50 to 59 in good health and CMV-seropositive.

This clone appeared a single time. CDR3 region: CASSQDLRENTEAFF. The CDR3 nucleotides read TGTGCCAGCAGCCAAGATCTCAGGGAGAACACTGAAGCTTTCTTT. The J gene is TRBJ1-1, the V gene TRBV4-2; perhaps TRBD1 as D (5 bases). Trimming stripped 0 bases from V and 1 base from J, with 9 bases between. The CDR3 has 15 amino acids. CDR1 is LGHNA, CDR2 YNFKEQ, per germline.

The chain is built from TRBV6-1 and TRBJ2-7; 10 bases agree with TRBD2. The germline V gene has CDR1 MNHNS and CDR2 SASEGT. The CDR3 length is 19 residues. Trimming took 3 bases from V and 6 from J; bases not matched to a gene: 20. In DNA form, the CDR3 reads TGTGCCAGCAGTGAGGCCCACGCAATACTAGCGGGACCTCTTGCCGAGCAGTACTTC. Amino acids: CASSEAHAILAGPLAEQYF.

The chain recombines TRBV5-1 with TRBJ2-6, with TRBD1 matching over 7 bases. Germline V gene lookup returns CDR1 SGHRS and CDR2 YFSETQ. The J segment lost 2 bases and the V segment lost 4 bases, leaving 3 bases of the junction unmatched. This CDR3 comprises 15 residues. CDR3 bases: TGCGCCAGCAGCGCCACAGGGGCTGGGGCCAACGTCCTGACTTTC. As protein: CASSATGAGANVLTF.

In its sample, this clone was seen once. The V gene is TRBV28, the J gene TRBJ1-2; D is unresolved. V lost 3 bases and J 6 bases, leaving 14 bases between the germline ends. CDR1 is MDHEN, CDR2 SYDVKM, per germline. This CDR3 has 14 amino acids. This CDR3 is CASSLLQPRNGYTF. In DNA, the CDR3 is TGTGCCAGCAGTTTGCTACAGCCCAGAAATGGCTACACCTTC.

CDR3 coding DNA: TGTGCCAGCAGCCCCGGGACAGGGCTTAACTATGGCTACACCTTC. Translating it yields CASSPGTGLNYGYTF. V and J are TRBV5-4 and TRBJ1-2, with TRBD1 identical over 9 bases. The ends lost 4 bases at V and 1 base at J; junction bases unmatched: 5. Germline values: CDR1 SGHNT, CDR2 YYREEE (reference sequence). The CDR3 has 15 amino acids.

The chain recombines TRBV19 with TRBJ1-1, with 7 bases matching TRBD1. The CDR3 has 13 amino acids. V lost 4 bases to trimming and J lost 4 bases; unmatched junction nucleotides: 3. The germline V gene has CDR1 LNHDA and CDR2 SQIVND (reference sequence). The CDR3, as DNA: TGTGCCAGTAGTACAGGGGGTGGCACTGAAGCTTTCTTT. Translated: CASSTGGGTEAFF.

The chain combines TRBV19 with TRBJ1-1; a possible D gene is TRBD1 (6 bases). V gave up 3 bases and J gave up 1 base, with 12 bases separating them. CDR3 length: 15 residues. Germline V gene lookup returns CDR1 LNHDA and CDR2 SQIVND (reference sequence). The CDR3 is CASSIGQGRNTEAFF. The CDR3 DNA sequence: TGTGCCAGTAGTATCGGTCAGGGGAGGAACACTGAAGCTTTCTTT.

The genes are TRBV9 and TRBJ2-3, with a tentative D call TRBD2 (5 bases). CDR1 is SGDLS, CDR2 YYNGEE, per germline. Trimming took 4 bases from V and 6 from J, leaving 12 bases between them. The CDR3 totals 13 residues. The CDR3 region has the DNA TGTGCCAGCAGCCCACCACTAGGGGATACGCAGTATTTT. It codes for CASSPPLGDTQYF.

This chain connects TRBV19 to TRBJ1-5; TRBD1 might be the D (5 bases). V lost 6 bases to trimming and J lost 4 bases, with 10 bases between them. The CDR3 contains 13 residues. CDR1 LNHDA and CDR2 SQIVND come from the germline V gene (reference sequence). The CDR3 DNA reads TGTGCCAGTAGAAGGGGTGGGAATCAGCCCCAGCATTTT. Encoded protein: CASRRGGNQPQHF.

The V call is TRBV29-1, the J call TRBJ2-1, with D tentatively TRBD2 (6 bases). V lost 6 bases and J lost 0, with 12 bases in between. CDR3 length: 14 residues. CDR1 SQVTM and CDR2 ANQGSEA come from the germline V gene. The CDR3 nucleotides read TGCAGCGTGGGGGGTTCCAGCTCCTACAATGAGCAGTTCTTC. This gives the protein CSVGGSSSYNEQFF.

The CDR3 loop reads CASSGPGQGANEQYF. For the CDR3, the DNA is TGTGCCAGCAGTGGCCCGGGACAGGGGGCCAACGAGCAGTACTTC. V gene TRBV6-5 combines with J gene TRBJ2-7; 12 nucleotides align to TRBD1. The junction had 7 bases not matched to a gene; V was cut back by 5 bases and J by 5 bases. The CDR3 spans 15 residues. Germline lookup yields CDR1 MNHEY and CDR2 SVGAGI.

V gene TRBV18 combines with J gene TRBJ2-1; D unclear. Trimming pared 6 bases from V and 5 bases from J, leaving 11 bases between. This CDR3 is 13 amino acids long. The germline CDR1 and CDR2 sequences are KGHSH and LQKENI. The CDR3 reads CASSGASNNEQFF. The DNA of the CDR3 is TGTGCCAGCTCTGGCGCTAGTAACAATGAGCAGTTCTTC.

The V and J genes are TRBV7-8 and TRBJ2-7, with unresolved D. This CDR3 is built from 13 residues. Trimming left V 1 base short and J 3 bases short, with 7 bases between. Germline CDR1 is SGHVS and CDR2 is FQNEAQ. The CDR3 nucleotides read TGTGCCAGCAGCTTAGGACACCGCTACGAGCAGTACTTC. It is translated as CASSLGHRYEQYF. Filled out from reference TRBV7-8 and TRBJ2-7, the complete variable domain reads GAGVSQSPRYKVAKRGQDVALRCDPISGHVSLFWYQQALGQGPEFLTYFQNEAQLDKSGLPSDRFFAERPEGSVSTLKIQRTQQEDSAVYLCASSLGHRYEQYFGPGTRLTVT.

The chain employs TRBV5-1 and TRBJ2-5; D not resolved. Per germline, CDR1 SGHRS and CDR2 YFSETQ. CDR3 length equals 14 residues. Trimming took off 0 bases at V and 5 bases at J, with 11 bases between the two ends. The CDR3 region has the DNA TGCGCCAGCAGCTTGGACCGCCCCAGGGAGACCCAGTACTTC. Translation: CASSLDRPRETQYF.

The rearrangement joins TRBV5-1 to TRBJ2-1, with TRBD2 identical over 11 bases. The ends lost 4 bases at V and 8 bases at J; junction bases unmatched: 5. The CDR3 extends over 14 amino acids. Germline assignment: CDR1 SGHRS and CDR2 YFSETQ. CDR3 nucleotides: TGCGCCAGCAGCATAGCGGGGGGGCCATATGAGCAGTTCTTC. Residues: CASSIAGGPYEQFF.

The V and J genes are TRBV6-1 and TRBJ2-1; 8 bases are shared with TRBD2. CDR3 length: 15 residues. The V gene end was trimmed by 5 bases and the J gene end by 6 bases; junction bases not matched to a gene: 9. Germline V CDR1 and CDR2: MNHNS, SASEGT. The CDR3 is CASSPSLLAVNEQFF. CDR3 nucleotide sequence: TGTGCCAGCAGTCCTTCCTTACTAGCGGTCAATGAGCAGTTCTTC.

This chain uses TRBV11-2 with TRBJ1-2; the D gene is possibly TRBD1 (6 bases). The germline V gene has CDR1 SGHAT and CDR2 FQNNGV. Deletions cut 5 bases from V and 3 bases from J, with 13 bases between. The CDR3 consists of 14 residues. CDR3 region: CASSHQGTDYGYTF. The CDR3 DNA is TGTGCCAGCAGCCACCAGGGGACCGACTATGGCTACACCTTC.

The chain links TRBV6-5 to TRBJ2-2; D possibly corresponds to TRBD1 (5 bases). The CDR3 consists of 14 residues. V gave up 6 bases and J gave up 7 bases, with 15 bases separating them. Germline V gene sequence: CDR1 MNHEY, CDR2 SVGAGI. The CDR3 sequence is CASRRQWLGGELFF. As DNA, the CDR3 is TGTGCCAGCAGGCGACAGTGGCTAGGCGGGGAGCTGTTTTTT.

This clone appeared once. This chain connects TRBV5-6 to TRBJ2-1; 7 bases agree with TRBD1. CDR3 length equals 13 residues. Germline lookup yields CDR1 SGHDT and CDR2 YYEEEE. Unmatched junction bases numbered 3, after V lost 2 bases and J lost 7 bases. CDR3 DNA sequence: TGTGCCAGCAGCTTCGGGACAGCAAATGAGCAGTTCTTC. This sequence encodes CASSFGTANEQFF.

V and J are TRBV18 and TRBJ2-3; maybe TRBD1 (5 bases). Trimming stripped 2 bases from V and 0 bases from J, with 12 bases between. The CDR3 has 16 amino acids. Germline loops: CDR1 KGHSH, CDR2 LQKENI. CDR3 nucleotides: TGTGCCAGCTCACCATACTCCCAGGGTAGCACAGATACGCAGTATTTT. This encodes CASSPYSQGSTDTQYF.

In DNA, the CDR3 is TGTGCCAGCAGTTCAACCCAGAACTATGGCTACACCTTC. Translation: CASSSTQNYGYTF. The J gene is TRBJ1-2, the V gene TRBV11-3; the D is unclear. Germline V CDR1 and CDR2: SGHNT, YENEEA. Trimming left V 6 bases short and J 2 bases short, with 10 bases between. There are 13 residues in the CDR3.

This sequence joins TRBV5-1 and TRBJ2-2; D might be TRBD1 (6 bases). This CDR3 has 13 amino acids. CDR1 and CDR2 (germline): SGHRS, YFSETQ. The ends were cut back, 4 bases at V and 4 bases at J, with 8 bases in the middle. CDR3 protein: CASSPQGTGELFF. The CDR3 DNA follows: TGCGCCAGCAGCCCACAGGGCACCGGGGAGCTGTTTTTT.

V usage is TRBV6-6 and J usage is TRBJ2-7, with 8 nucleotides matching TRBD1. The CDR3 consists of 14 residues. Germline V gene data show CDR1 as MNHNY and CDR2 as SVGAGI (reference sequence). With V trimmed by 7 bases and J by 5 bases, 10 bases remained unmatched. In DNA, the CDR3 is TGTGCCAGCAATCAGGGGGCCTTAAAGGACGAGCAGTACTTC. It is translated as CASNQGALKDEQYF.

This clone was recorded only once. The rearrangement joins TRBV5-1 to TRBJ2-1, with D perhaps TRBD2 (6 bases). Germline CDR1 SGHRS, CDR2 YFSETQ. This CDR3 has 14 amino acids. The ends were cut back, 1 base at V and 8 bases at J, with 13 bases in the middle. The CDR3 loop reads CASSLRRGGDEQFF. The CDR3 DNA follows: TGCGCCAGCAGCTTGCGGCGGGGAGGTGATGAGCAGTTCTTC.

The rearrangement joins TRBV9 to TRBJ1-5; 11 bases are a match to TRBD1. Germline V gene data show CDR1 as SGDLS and CDR2 as YYNGEE. CDR3 length: 14 amino acids. The ends lost 2 bases at V and 7 bases at J; junction bases unmatched: 2. The CDR3 nucleotides read TGTGCCAGCAGCGTTGGGACAGGGGGACAGCCCCAGCATTTT. The encoded protein is CASSVGTGGQPQHF.

The chain is built from TRBV7-9 and TRBJ2-1; D perhaps matches TRBD2 (5 bases). The CDR3 consists of 16 residues. Per germline, CDR1 SEHNR and CDR2 FQNEAQ (reference sequence). The V end lost 5 bases, the J end lost 0 bases, and 14 bases lay between the germline ends. Here the CDR3 reads CASSPISVGSYNEQFF. The CDR3 bases are TGTGCCAGCAGCCCGATTAGCGTCGGCTCCTACAATGAGCAGTTCTTC.

J is TRBJ2-3 and V is TRBV5-5, with 9 bases identical to TRBD1. From germline, CDR1 is SGHKS and CDR2 YYEKEE (reference sequence). The CDR3 runs to 15 residues. J lost 7 bases, V lost 2 bases, and 8 bases had no gene match. This CDR3 reads CASSFTGGMSNTQYF. DNA for the CDR3: TGTGCCAGCAGCTTTACAGGGGGCATGTCAAATACGCAGTATTTT.

This chain uses TRBV6-6 with TRBJ2-5; 8 nucleotides line up with TRBD1. Germline CDR1 is MNHNY and CDR2 is SVGAGI (reference sequence). The CDR3 is 12 amino acids. The V gene end was trimmed by 7 bases and the J gene end by 7 bases; junction bases not matched to a gene: 5. CDR3: CASNGQGRTQYF. The CDR3 DNA reads TGTGCCAGCAACGGACAGGGCAGGACCCAGTACTTC.

The chain combines TRBV5-1 with TRBJ2-7; D is perhaps TRBD2 (5 bases). V dropped 5 bases and J dropped 1 base, with 16 bases sitting between them. The CDR3 is made up of 15 amino acids. Per germline, CDR1 SGHRS and CDR2 YFSETQ. In DNA form, the CDR3 reads TGCGCCAGCAGTCCGATCATGGGAGATTCCTACGAGCAGTACTTC. It yields the protein CASSPIMGDSYEQYF.